A selection of T cell receptor beta chains follows, all from one sample in a study of blood T cells in healthy people across ages. TCRdb re-called the 5' RACE reads with MiXCR, one entry per CDR3 protein. The sample holds hundreds of thousands of distinct CDR3 sequences, 25% to 30% seen once. The source material was blood. The receptors were gathered from a woman older than 75 in good health. CDR3s include the opening cysteine and the closing phenylalanine or tryptophan. The D gene is left open where the match is weak. A clone size is listed for some rows: how often the clone was seen (once, few, many), or a class if it is expanded.

d_call: -
clone_size: few
j_call: TRBJ1-4
v_call: TRBV9
cdr3_aa: CASSPAPLNEKLFF
cdr3_nt: TGTGCCAGCAGCCCAGCACCCTTAAATGAAAAACTGTTTTTT

d_call: TRBD2
clone_size: few
j_call: TRBJ2-1
v_call: TRBV2
cdr3_aa: CASSEALAGGSYNEQFF
cdr3_nt: TGTGCCAGCAGTGAAGCGCTAGCGGGGGGATCCTACAATGAGCAGTTCTTC

d_call: TRBD2
clone_size: -
j_call: TRBJ2-1
v_call: TRBV2
cdr3_aa: CASRGLAVVLFGQFF
cdr3_nt: TGTGCCAGCAGAGGACTAGCGGTAGTCCTTTTTGGGCAGTTCTTC

d_call: -
clone_size: -
j_call: TRBJ1-2
v_call: TRBV5-6
cdr3_aa: CASSPTYPGDGYTF
cdr3_nt: TGTGCCAGCAGCCCTACGTACCCGGGAGATGGCTACACCTTC

d_call: TRBD2
clone_size: many
j_call: TRBJ2-1
v_call: TRBV28
cdr3_aa: CASSSGSGGPLFPYNEQFF
cdr3_nt: TGTGCCAGCAGTTCCGGTAGCGGGGGGCCCCTTTTCCCCTACAATGAGCAGTTCTTC

d_call: -
clone_size: few
j_call: TRBJ2-7
v_call: TRBV20-1
cdr3_aa: CSARDFQGLYNEQYF
cdr3_nt: TGCAGTGCTAGAGATTTCCAGGGCCTTTACAATGAGCAGTACTTC

d_call: TRBD1
clone_size: few
j_call: TRBJ2-1
v_call: TRBV7-9
cdr3_aa: CASSLEQGDEQFF
cdr3_nt: TGTGCCAGCAGCCTCGAACAGGGGGATGAGCAGTTCTTC

d_call: -
clone_size: many
j_call: TRBJ2-3
v_call: TRBV5-1
cdr3_aa: CASSLTAGPDTQYF
cdr3_nt: TGCGCCAGCAGCCTCACTGCCGGGCCAGATACGCAGTATTTT

d_call: TRBD1
clone_size: -
j_call: TRBJ2-1
v_call: TRBV5-1
cdr3_aa: CASSLTGDSSYNEQFF
cdr3_nt: TGCGCCAGCAGCCTGACAGGGGATAGCTCCTACAATGAGCAGTTCTTC

d_call: -
clone_size: many
j_call: TRBJ2-5
v_call: TRBV3-1
cdr3_aa: CASSQRPGQTQYF
cdr3_nt: TGTGCCAGCAGCCAACGGCCAGGGCAGACCCAGTACTTC

d_call: -
clone_size: -
j_call: TRBJ2-7
v_call: TRBV29-1
cdr3_aa: CSVVWRRGYEQYF
cdr3_nt: TGCAGCGTTGTCTGGAGACGGGGCTACGAGCAGTACTTC

d_call: -
clone_size: -
j_call: TRBJ2-1
v_call: TRBV7-2
cdr3_aa: CASSLGRAGRAEEQFF
cdr3_nt: TGTGCCAGCAGCTTAGGAAGGGCTGGAAGGGCAGAAGAGCAGTTCTTC

d_call: -
clone_size: -
j_call: TRBJ2-1
v_call: TRBV20-1
cdr3_aa: CSAPSAGGGYWDEQFF
cdr3_nt: TGCAGTGCCCCCTCTGCGGGTGGAGGCTACTGGGATGAGCAGTTCTTC

d_call: -
clone_size: many
j_call: TRBJ2-7
v_call: TRBV6-5
cdr3_aa: CASWRSPHSYEQYF
cdr3_nt: TGTGCCAGCTGGCGCAGCCCCCACTCCTACGAGCAGTACTTC

d_call: -
clone_size: many
j_call: TRBJ2-1
v_call: TRBV6-6
cdr3_aa: CASTPGLSYNEQFF
cdr3_nt: TGTGCCAGCACCCCGGGCCTCTCCTACAATGAGCAGTTCTTC

d_call: TRBD2
clone_size: many
j_call: TRBJ2-7
v_call: TRBV6-5
cdr3_aa: CASTSNSGGIYEQYF
cdr3_nt: TGTGCCAGCACTTCGAACAGCGGGGGGATCTACGAGCAGTACTTC

d_call: TRBD2
clone_size: -
j_call: TRBJ2-3
v_call: TRBV20-1
cdr3_aa: CSARLAGGRDTQYF
cdr3_nt: TGCAGTGCTAGATTAGCGGGGGGTAGAGATACGCAGTATTTT

d_call: -
clone_size: -
j_call: TRBJ1-2
v_call: TRBV7-9
cdr3_aa: CTSSLGQSYGYTF
cdr3_nt: TGTACCAGCAGCTTAGGGCAGAGCTATGGCTACACCTTC

d_call: -
clone_size: -
j_call: TRBJ2-7
v_call: TRBV2
cdr3_aa: CASLTGTGSYEQYF
cdr3_nt: TGTGCCAGCCTAACCGGGACTGGTTCCTACGAGCAGTACTTC

d_call: TRBD2
clone_size: many
j_call: TRBJ2-1
v_call: TRBV9
cdr3_aa: CASSVGGGASGEQFF
cdr3_nt: TGTGCCAGCAGCGTAGGCGGGGGGGCCTCAGGTGAGCAGTTCTTC

d_call: -
clone_size: many
j_call: TRBJ2-7
v_call: TRBV5-4
cdr3_aa: CASSLSSRGSYEQYF
cdr3_nt: TGTGCCAGCAGCTTGTCGTCCAGGGGATCCTACGAGCAGTACTTC

d_call: TRBD2
clone_size: many
j_call: TRBJ2-2
v_call: TRBV7-9
cdr3_aa: CASPSGGSNTGELFF
cdr3_nt: TGTGCCAGCCCTAGCGGGGGATCGAACACCGGGGAGCTGTTTTTT

d_call: -
clone_size: -
j_call: TRBJ2-2
v_call: TRBV7-2
cdr3_aa: CASSPGPLPGELFF
cdr3_nt: TGTGCCAGCAGCCCGGGGCCCCTGCCCGGGGAGCTGTTTTTT

d_call: -
clone_size: many
j_call: TRBJ2-3
v_call: TRBV29-1
cdr3_aa: CSVAGGFPTDTQYF
cdr3_nt: TGCAGCGTTGCCGGGGGATTTCCCACAGATACGCAGTATTTT

d_call: TRBD2
clone_size: few
j_call: TRBJ2-1
v_call: TRBV28
cdr3_aa: CASSFLASGGAVYNEQFF
cdr3_nt: TGTGCCAGCAGTTTCTTGGCTAGCGGGGGGGCCGTATATAATGAGCAGTTCTTC

d_call: TRBD1
clone_size: many
j_call: TRBJ1-1
v_call: TRBV4-2
cdr3_aa: CASSQEGTVMNTEAFF
cdr3_nt: TGTGCCAGCAGCCAAGAAGGGACAGTAATGAACACTGAAGCTTTCTTT

d_call: -
clone_size: many
j_call: TRBJ2-3
v_call: TRBV5-1
cdr3_aa: CASSLVTPDTDTQYF
cdr3_nt: TGCGCCAGCAGCTTGGTGACTCCAGATACCGATACGCAGTATTTT

d_call: -
clone_size: once
j_call: TRBJ2-7
v_call: TRBV20-1
cdr3_aa: CSARFRLGSANTHEQYF
cdr3_nt: TGCAGTGCTAGATTCCGCCTGGGGAGCGCAAACACTCACGAGCAGTACTTC

d_call: TRBD2
clone_size: many
j_call: TRBJ2-1
v_call: TRBV6-6
cdr3_aa: CASRDSGGAHNEQFF
cdr3_nt: TGTGCCAGCAGAGATAGCGGGGGGGCCCACAATGAGCAGTTCTTC

d_call: TRBD2
clone_size: many
j_call: TRBJ2-5
v_call: TRBV7-2
cdr3_aa: CASSLSGGAQTQYF
cdr3_nt: TGTGCCAGCAGCCTCAGCGGGGGGGCTCAGACCCAGTACTTC

d_call: -
clone_size: few
j_call: TRBJ1-5
v_call: TRBV20-1
cdr3_aa: CSADTRGPQHF
cdr3_nt: TGCAGTGCGGATACCAGGGGCCCCCAGCATTTT

d_call: TRBD1
clone_size: many
j_call: TRBJ2-7
v_call: TRBV6-5
cdr3_aa: CASTISQGARLGEQYF
cdr3_nt: TGTGCCAGCACTATCTCGCAGGGGGCACGTCTCGGGGAGCAGTACTTC

d_call: TRBD1
clone_size: -
j_call: TRBJ1-2
v_call: TRBV7-2
cdr3_aa: CASSDRDRGFHGYTF
cdr3_nt: TGTGCCAGCAGCGACCGGGACAGGGGCTTTCATGGCTACACCTTC